The next 8 T cell receptor beta chains were all read from a single sample in a study of T cell responses to AZD1222 COVID-19 vaccine. Profiled with immunoSEQ multiplex PCR; TCRdb holds only in-frame clones, not every one. In the table there are 120,000 or so clones, 86% of which are singletons. Source: peripheral blood, taken 28 days after the second AZD1222 dose. All receptors come from an adult who received the AZD1222 COVID-19 vaccine.

The rearrangement uses TRBV12-3 or TRBV12-4 and TRBJ1-4; 7 nucleotides line up with TRBD1. This CDR3 has 13 amino acids. After removal of 5 bases from V and 5 bases from J, the junction contained 2 bases not matched to a gene. This CDR3 is CASSPGGNEKLFF. For the CDR3, the DNA is TGTGCCAGCAGTCCAGGGGGGAATGAAAAACTGTTTTTT.

J is TRBJ1-5 and V is TRBV28; 7 bases line up with TRBD1. Germline V gives CDR1 MDHEN, CDR2 SYDVKM. The CDR3 is 15 residues long. V dropped 5 bases and J dropped 4; count of bases not matched to a gene: 8. The CDR3: CASSPHRGGNQPQHF. The CDR3 coding sequence is TGTGCCAGCAGTCCCCACAGGGGTGGAAATCAGCCCCAGCATTTT.

This chain links TRBV14 with TRBJ2-1; 7 bases fit TRBD1. Germline trimming cut 1 base from V and 15 bases from J; bases unmatched to any gene: 9. Germline V gene lookup returns CDR1 SGHDN and CDR2 FVKESK. This CDR3 comprises 13 residues. CDR3 in DNA: TGTGCCAGCAGCCAAGGAATCGGCAGGGGGTTGTTCTTC. It encodes CASSQGIGRGLFF.

V gene TRBV11-2 combines with J gene TRBJ1-2, with D possibly being TRBD1 (6 bases). This CDR3 contains 13 residues. CDR1 SGHAT and CDR2 FQNNGV come from the germline V gene. Trimming removed 5 bases at V and 6 bases at J, with 13 bases between. For the CDR3, the DNA is TGTGCCAGCAGCCTACAGGGTAGCCATGGCTACACCTTC. Encoded protein: CASSLQGSHGYTF.

The chain joins TRBV2 to TRBJ1-2; D gene unclear. This CDR3 has 13 amino acids. With 4 bases removed from V and 7 bases from J, the gap between germline ends came to 13 bases. The germline V gene encodes CDR1 SNHLY and CDR2 FYNNEI. The CDR3 DNA is TGTGCCAGCAGTGGGACGGGATTGGGTGGCTACACCTTC. Translating gives CASSGTGLGGYTF.

The chain employs TRBV11-3 and TRBJ2-3; TRBD1 is a possible D gene (5 bases). The CDR3 contains 14 residues. Trimming stripped 7 bases from V and 2 bases from J, with 13 bases between. Germline lookup yields CDR1 SGHNT and CDR2 YENEEA. Here the CDR3 DNA reads TGTGCCAGCACCAGGGCAGGATACACAGATACGCAGTATTTT. Translating gives CASTRAGYTDTQYF.

This chain's CDR3 is CASRLDRGWYEQYF. DNA for the CDR3: TGTGCCAGCAGACTAGACAGGGGATGGTACGAGCAGTACTTC. The chain recombines TRBV6-5 with TRBJ2-7; TRBD1 matches at 8 bases. V shed 6 bases and J 4 bases; nucleotides not matched to a gene: 8. This CDR3 spans 14 amino acids. In germline, CDR1 is MNHEY, CDR2 SVGAGI.

The V and J genes are TRBV6-5 and TRBJ2-7, with TRBD1 identical over 10 bases. The CDR3 is made up of 13 amino acids. The germline V gene has CDR1 MNHEY and CDR2 SVGAGI. Trimming at V came to 6 bases and at J to 6 bases, leaving 5 bases not matched to a gene. The CDR3 sequence is CASRTTGGIEQYF. In DNA, the CDR3 is TGTGCCAGCAGGACGACAGGGGGCATCGAGCAGTACTTC.